This T cell receptor (beta chain) was recorded in a study of T-cell memory formation after mild COVID-19. About the study: Largely, TCR clusters stayed within a single donor. The study, taken as a whole, reports: CD4+ contracting clones were mainly CM and EM; CD8+ ones, EMRA. Memory sampled before infection contained some responding clones, suggesting cross-reactive memory joined.

TCRdb used MiXCR to reprocess the 5' RACE reads, holding one entry per CDR3 protein. The repertoire includes more than 100,000 distinct CDR3 sequences, more than 15% of them detected once, and about 5% sits in the top ten. As to this clonotype: What it recognizes is unknown.

V lost 6 bases and J lost 7; bases outside the gene matches: 16. Germline CDR1 and CDR2: SGHKS and YYEKEE (reference sequence). This CDR3 is built from 16 residues. This TCR came from a man in his late teens or twenties who had mild COVID-19 (a few samples of this study predate the infection). Cell type and time point are not known. J is TRBJ1-1 and V is TRBV5-5, with 9 positions matching TRBD1. Sequencing was carried out using PBMCs or a T cell subset sorted from them (not recorded which). CDR3 in amino acids: CASTMQQGAVGSEAFF. The CDR3 nucleotides read TGTGCCAGCACCATGCAACAGGGGGCCGTGGGTAGTGAAGCTTTCTTT.